Listed below are T cell receptor beta chains from one sample, sequenced in a study of T-cell reconstitution after alpha-beta-depleted transplantation in children. TCRdb re-derived calls from the PCR reads in MiXCR, one entry per CDR3 protein. This table has about 980,000 distinct CDR3 sequences, 25% to 30% appearing once. The starting material was PBMCs, mostly from graft donor cells, obtained 360 days after TCRalphabeta/CD19-depleted stem cell transplant. These receptors were taken from a boy younger than two who had a stem cell transplant for SCID, so the T cells may come from the graft donor. CDR3s include the opening cysteine and the closing phenylalanine or tryptophan. A D gene is named only where the DNA matches it firmly. Expanded clones get a size class; other rows say once, few or many, or leave the size out.

v_call: TRBV28; d_call: TRBD1; clone_size: few; j_call: TRBJ1-2; cdr3_nt: TGTGCCAGCAGTTGGGGACAGGGGGCCTATGGCTACACCTTC; cdr3_aa: CASSWGQGAYGYTF
v_call: TRBV6-1; d_call: NA; clone_size: NA; j_call: TRBJ1-4; cdr3_nt: TGTGCCAGCAGCAATTCCTTTAGCGATCCAAAACTGTTTTTT; cdr3_aa: CASSNSFSDPKLFF
v_call: TRBV12-3/TRBV12-4; d_call: NA; clone_size: few; j_call: TRBJ1-2; cdr3_nt: TGTGCCAGCAGTTCCGGGGGCGAAATGGGCTACACCTTC; cdr3_aa: CASSSGGEMGYTF
v_call: TRBV4-1; d_call: TRBD1; clone_size: NA; j_call: TRBJ2-7; cdr3_nt: TGCGCCAGCAGCCGACAGGGTTTGAAGGGCGAGCAGTACTTC; cdr3_aa: CASSRQGLKGEQYF
v_call: TRBV12-3/TRBV12-4; d_call: NA; clone_size: few; j_call: TRBJ1-5; cdr3_nt: TGTGCCAGCAGTGATAGAGGGGTCTGGGGCCCCTATCAGCCCCAGCATTTT; cdr3_aa: CASSDRGVWGPYQPQHF
v_call: TRBV7-3; d_call: NA; clone_size: NA; j_call: TRBJ2-3; cdr3_nt: TGTGCCAGCAGCTTACATAGCGCCCCAAAAACAGATACGCAGTATTTT; cdr3_aa: CASSLHSAPKTDTQYF
v_call: TRBV4-3; d_call: NA; clone_size: few; j_call: TRBJ2-2; cdr3_nt: TGCGCCAGCAGCCAAATGACGTGGGGCGGTGGAACCGGGGAGCTGTTTTTT; cdr3_aa: CASSQMTWGGGTGELFF
v_call: TRBV12-5; d_call: NA; clone_size: few; j_call: TRBJ2-7; cdr3_nt: TGTGCTAGTGGTTTGGTAGTCGAGCAGTACTTC; cdr3_aa: CASGLVVEQYF
v_call: TRBV3-1; d_call: NA; clone_size: once; j_call: TRBJ2-1; cdr3_nt: TGTGCCAGCAGGTTCAGGGGCCCGGCCGGCAATGAGCAGTTCTTC; cdr3_aa: CASRFRGPAGNEQFF
v_call: TRBV4-1; d_call: TRBD1; clone_size: few; j_call: TRBJ2-7; cdr3_nt: TGCGCCAGCAGCCAAGGACCAGGACAGGTCCTCTACGAGCAGTACTTC; cdr3_aa: CASSQGPGQVLYEQYF
v_call: TRBV15; d_call: TRBD1; clone_size: few; j_call: TRBJ2-1; cdr3_nt: TGTGCCACCAGCAGCGGGACAGACTCCTACAATGAGCAGTTCTTC; cdr3_aa: CATSSGTDSYNEQFF
v_call: TRBV9; d_call: TRBD2; clone_size: NA; j_call: TRBJ2-2; cdr3_nt: TGTGCCAGCAGCGTAGTTAGTAGCGGGGACAACACCGGGGAGCTGTTTTTT; cdr3_aa: CASSVVSSGDNTGELFF
v_call: TRBV15; d_call: NA; clone_size: NA; j_call: TRBJ2-1; cdr3_nt: TGTGCCACCAGCAGAGATCGGGGCGCTATCCATGAGCAGTTCTTC; cdr3_aa: CATSRDRGAIHEQFF
v_call: TRBV5-1; d_call: NA; clone_size: NA; j_call: TRBJ2-1; cdr3_nt: TGCGCCAGCAGCGTGGACACATCCGGGACGCCAAACAATGAGCAGTTCTTC; cdr3_aa: CASSVDTSGTPNNEQFF
v_call: TRBV18; d_call: NA; clone_size: NA; j_call: TRBJ1-1; cdr3_nt: TGTGCCAGCTCACCAGGACTATCGGACGGTAACTCTGAAGCTTTCTTT; cdr3_aa: CASSPGLSDGNSEAFF
v_call: TRBV7-3; d_call: NA; clone_size: few; j_call: TRBJ2-1; cdr3_nt: TGTGCCAGCAGCTTAACGAACTCGAACTACAATGAGCAGTTCTTC; cdr3_aa: CASSLTNSNYNEQFF
v_call: TRBV6-2/TRBV6-3; d_call: NA; clone_size: NA; j_call: TRBJ2-7; cdr3_nt: TGTGCCAGCAGTTACTCTCAACAGGGAGTAAGGGAGCAGTACTTC; cdr3_aa: CASSYSQQGVREQYF
v_call: TRBV24-1; d_call: NA; clone_size: few; j_call: TRBJ2-7; cdr3_nt: TGTGCCACCAGTCGTTCACAGACTATCTCCTACGAGCAGTACTTC; cdr3_aa: CATSRSQTISYEQYF
v_call: TRBV10-3; d_call: NA; clone_size: few; j_call: TRBJ2-6; cdr3_nt: TGTGCCATCAGTGGAGAAGGGGGGTCCGGGGCCAACGTCCTGACTTTC; cdr3_aa: CAISGEGGSGANVLTF
v_call: TRBV21-1; d_call: NA; clone_size: NA; j_call: TRBJ2-4; cdr3_nt: TGTGCCAGCAACCTGGGGAACATTCAGTACTTC; cdr3_aa: CASNLGNIQYF
v_call: TRBV5-1; d_call: NA; clone_size: few; j_call: TRBJ2-7; cdr3_nt: TGCGCCAGCAGCGCTAGCGCCGCCGCCTACGAGCAGTACTTC; cdr3_aa: CASSASAAAYEQYF
v_call: TRBV6-1; d_call: NA; clone_size: NA; j_call: TRBJ1-3; cdr3_nt: TGTGCCAGCCGTCAGGGAAGTCCCCTCGACTCTGGAAACACCATATATTTT; cdr3_aa: CASRQGSPLDSGNTIYF
v_call: TRBV9; d_call: NA; clone_size: few; j_call: TRBJ2-3; cdr3_nt: TGTGCCAGCAGCGTAGCTTCGCAAGATACGCAGTATTTT; cdr3_aa: CASSVASQDTQYF
v_call: TRBV20-1; d_call: NA; clone_size: few; j_call: TRBJ2-7; cdr3_nt: TGCAGTGCTAGTAAGGGACGGTTCTACGAGCAGTACTTC; cdr3_aa: CSASKGRFYEQYF
v_call: TRBV5-1; d_call: TRBD1; clone_size: many; j_call: TRBJ1-1; cdr3_nt: TGCGCCAGCAGCCCACAGGGGACCACTGAAGCTTTCTTT; cdr3_aa: CASSPQGTTEAFF
v_call: TRBV9; d_call: NA; clone_size: NA; j_call: TRBJ2-1; cdr3_nt: TGTGCCAGCAGCCCCCGCGGGGCCGCTAGCTCCTACAATGAGCAGTTCTTC; cdr3_aa: CASSPRGAASSYNEQFF
v_call: TRBV10-3; d_call: NA; clone_size: few; j_call: TRBJ1-3; cdr3_nt: TGTGCCATCAGTGAGTCAGGCCTCTCTGGAAACACCATATATTTT; cdr3_aa: CAISESGLSGNTIYF
v_call: TRBV9; d_call: TRBD2; clone_size: NA; j_call: TRBJ2-5; cdr3_nt: TGTGCCAGCAGCCCGGGACTAGCGGGGCCCGGCACCCAGTACTTC; cdr3_aa: CASSPGLAGPGTQYF
v_call: TRBV7-9; d_call: NA; clone_size: few; j_call: TRBJ1-2; cdr3_nt: TGTGCCAGCAGCAACGGTCTGGTTAGGGAGGTGGCCTATGGCTACACCTTC; cdr3_aa: CASSNGLVREVAYGYTF
v_call: TRBV10-3; d_call: NA; clone_size: NA; j_call: TRBJ2-7; cdr3_nt: TGTGCCATCACCGAGCGACCTTCCTACGAGCAGTACTTC; cdr3_aa: CAITERPSYEQYF
v_call: TRBV28; d_call: NA; clone_size: NA; j_call: TRBJ1-5; cdr3_nt: TGTGCCAGCAAGGGCCTCTTACACAGCAATCAGCCCCAGCATTTT; cdr3_aa: CASKGLLHSNQPQHF
v_call: TRBV12-3/TRBV12-4; d_call: NA; clone_size: NA; j_call: TRBJ2-7; cdr3_nt: TGTGCCAGCAGTTTCAGCCGCTCGGATGGGCAGTACTTC; cdr3_aa: CASSFSRSDGQYF
v_call: TRBV29-1; d_call: NA; clone_size: NA; j_call: TRBJ2-5; cdr3_nt: TGCAGCGTTGAAGCGGGGGCCCAAGAGACCCAGTACTTC; cdr3_aa: CSVEAGAQETQYF
v_call: TRBV6-5; d_call: NA; clone_size: few; j_call: TRBJ1-1; cdr3_nt: TGTGCCAGCAGTTACTCCGGGCCATCGGGAGCTTTCTTT; cdr3_aa: CASSYSGPSGAFF
v_call: TRBV5-1; d_call: TRBD1; clone_size: NA; j_call: TRBJ2-1; cdr3_nt: TGCGCCAGCAGCTTGGAATGGGACAGGGATTTGGAGCAGTTCTTC; cdr3_aa: CASSLEWDRDLEQFF
v_call: TRBV2; d_call: TRBD2; clone_size: many; j_call: TRBJ2-3; cdr3_nt: TGTGCCAGCCCTGCGGGGGTGACAGATACGCAGTATTTT; cdr3_aa: CASPAGVTDTQYF
v_call: TRBV6-2/TRBV6-3; d_call: TRBD1; clone_size: NA; j_call: TRBJ2-1; cdr3_nt: TGTGCCAGCACCCGAACGGGACAGAAGAAAGCGCAGTTCTTC; cdr3_aa: CASTRTGQKKAQFF
v_call: TRBV4-2; d_call: NA; clone_size: NA; j_call: TRBJ1-5; cdr3_nt: TGTGCCAGCAGCCAAGATCCCCCTCAGCCCCAGCATTTT; cdr3_aa: CASSQDPPQPQHF
v_call: TRBV7-9; d_call: NA; clone_size: NA; j_call: TRBJ2-7; cdr3_nt: TGTGCCAGCAGCCAAAACCTCAGGGGCGTCCACGAGCAGTACTTC; cdr3_aa: CASSQNLRGVHEQYF
v_call: TRBV6-2/TRBV6-3; d_call: TRBD2; clone_size: few; j_call: TRBJ2-1; cdr3_nt: TGTGCCACCCGGAGGGGACTAGACAATGAGCAGTTCTTC; cdr3_aa: CATRRGLDNEQFF
v_call: TRBV7-8; d_call: NA; clone_size: NA; j_call: TRBJ2-2; cdr3_nt: TGTGCCAGCAGGCGTCGGGACTCTGGCGTTGTCGGGGAGCTGTTTTTT; cdr3_aa: CASRRRDSGVVGELFF
v_call: TRBV27; d_call: NA; clone_size: NA; j_call: TRBJ2-5; cdr3_nt: TGTGCCAGCAGTTTATTTGGGGGGCTGGAGACCCAGTACTTC; cdr3_aa: CASSLFGGLETQYF
v_call: TRBV5-1; d_call: NA; clone_size: few; j_call: TRBJ1-2; cdr3_nt: TGCGCCAGCAGCGACCGGCGATCTAACTATGGCTACACCTTC; cdr3_aa: CASSDRRSNYGYTF